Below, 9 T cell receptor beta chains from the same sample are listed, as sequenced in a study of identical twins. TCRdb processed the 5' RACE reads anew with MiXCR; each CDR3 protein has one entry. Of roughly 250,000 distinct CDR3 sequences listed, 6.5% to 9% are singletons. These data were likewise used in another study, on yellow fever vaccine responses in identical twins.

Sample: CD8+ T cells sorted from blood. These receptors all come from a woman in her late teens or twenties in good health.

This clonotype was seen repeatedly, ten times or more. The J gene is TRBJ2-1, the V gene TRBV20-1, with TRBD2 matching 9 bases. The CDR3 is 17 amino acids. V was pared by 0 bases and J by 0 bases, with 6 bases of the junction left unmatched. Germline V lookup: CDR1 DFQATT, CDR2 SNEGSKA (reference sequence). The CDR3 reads CSARDPLAGVSYNEQFF. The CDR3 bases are TGCAGTGCTAGAGACCCCTTAGCGGGAGTCTCCTACAATGAGCAGTTCTTC.

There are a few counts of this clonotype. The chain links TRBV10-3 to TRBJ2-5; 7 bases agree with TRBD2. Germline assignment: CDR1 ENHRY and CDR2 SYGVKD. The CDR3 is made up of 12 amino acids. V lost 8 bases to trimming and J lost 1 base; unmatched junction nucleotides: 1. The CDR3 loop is CAIASGQETQYF. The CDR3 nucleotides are TGTGCCATCGCTAGCGGCCAAGAGACCCAGTACTTC.

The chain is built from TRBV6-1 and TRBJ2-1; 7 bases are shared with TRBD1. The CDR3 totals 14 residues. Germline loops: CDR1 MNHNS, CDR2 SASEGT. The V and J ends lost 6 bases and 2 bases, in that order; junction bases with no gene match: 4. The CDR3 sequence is CASRTGTAYNEQFF. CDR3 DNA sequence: TGTGCCAGCAGAACTGGGACAGCCTACAATGAGCAGTTCTTC.

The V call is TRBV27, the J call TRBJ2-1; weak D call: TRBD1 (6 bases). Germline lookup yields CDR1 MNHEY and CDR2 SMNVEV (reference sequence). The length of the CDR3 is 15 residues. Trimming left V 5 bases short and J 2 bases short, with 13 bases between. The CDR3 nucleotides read TGTGCCAGCAGTCACAGGGATTCAACCTACAATGAGCAGTTCTTC. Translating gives CASSHRDSTYNEQFF.

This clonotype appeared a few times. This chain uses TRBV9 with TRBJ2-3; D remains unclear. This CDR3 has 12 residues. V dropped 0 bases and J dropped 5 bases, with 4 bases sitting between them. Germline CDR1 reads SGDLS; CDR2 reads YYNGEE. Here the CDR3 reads CASSVEEDTQYF. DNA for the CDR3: TGTGCCAGCAGCGTAGAGGAAGATACGCAGTATTTT.

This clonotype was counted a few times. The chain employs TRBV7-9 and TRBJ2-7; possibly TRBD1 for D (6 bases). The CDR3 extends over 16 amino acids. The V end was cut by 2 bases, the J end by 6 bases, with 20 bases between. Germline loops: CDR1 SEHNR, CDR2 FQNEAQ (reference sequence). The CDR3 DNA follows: TGTGCCAGCAGCTTACAAAGGGGCAGGGGCCCTGCCGAGCAGTACGTC. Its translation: CASSLQRGRGPAEQYV.

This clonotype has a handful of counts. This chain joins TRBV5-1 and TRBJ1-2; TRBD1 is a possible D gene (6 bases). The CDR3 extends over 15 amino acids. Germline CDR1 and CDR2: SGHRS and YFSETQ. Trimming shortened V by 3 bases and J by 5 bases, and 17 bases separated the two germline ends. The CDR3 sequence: CASSWAAGVRYGYTF. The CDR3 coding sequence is TGCGCCAGCAGCTGGGCAGCAGGGGTGAGGTATGGCTACACCTTC.

CDR3 amino acids: CASSLRTGVTDTQYF. The CDR3 DNA follows: TGCGCCAGCAGCTTACGGACAGGAGTCACAGATACGCAGTATTTT. The chain uses TRBV5-1 and TRBJ2-3; 7 nucleotides align to TRBD1. Germline CDR1 is SGHRS and CDR2 is YFSETQ. V was pared by 2 bases and J by 2 bases, with 5 bases of the junction left unmatched. The CDR3 spans 15 residues.

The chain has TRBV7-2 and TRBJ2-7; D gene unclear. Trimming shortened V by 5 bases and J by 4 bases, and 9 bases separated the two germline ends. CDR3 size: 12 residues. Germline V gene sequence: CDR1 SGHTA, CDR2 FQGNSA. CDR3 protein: CASSPTVYEQYV. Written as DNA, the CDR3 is TGTGCCAGCAGCCCCACGGTTTACGAGCAGTACGTC.